This TCR beta chain was captured in a study of identical twins. The study's findings and limits: Clonotypes of the beta chain that were abundant in cord blood carried fewer insertions (memory repertoires showed none).

Regarding this clonotype: Its antigen remains unidentified.

Deletions cut 6 bases from V and 5 bases from J, with 10 bases between. CDR1 is MDHEN, CDR2 SYDVKM, per germline. CDR3 length: 13 residues. Template switching supplied a universal primer site; unique molecular identifiers were carried on the cDNA. One entry per CDR3 protein results from TCRdb running MiXCR on the 5' RACE reads. The table shows 350,000 to 600,000 distinct CDR3 sequences, with approximately 15% occurring only once. Another study also made use of these data, one on yellow fever vaccine responses in identical twins.

This TCR came from a woman aged 18-35 years in good health. The sequenced sample was CD4+ T cells sorted from blood. The V and J genes are TRBV28 and TRBJ1-4; possible D gene TRBD1, 6 bases. CDR3 sequence reads: CASSRTVNEKLFF. In nucleotides, the CDR3 is TGTGCCAGCAGCCGGACAGTCAATGAAAAACTGTTTTTT.